These 6 T cell receptor beta chains came from one sample sequenced in a study of cytomegalovirus exposure and HLA in healthy donors. Primers: 60 Vbeta forward and 13 Jbeta reverse. The data were produced by immunoSEQ multiplex PCR, yet TCRdb's version contains in-frame clones alone and is incomplete. The sample records 130,000 or so clones, more than 60% being singletons. The sequenced material came from PBMCs. The receptors here all came from a man between 40 and 49 years old in good health and CMV-seronegative.

The chain employs TRBV28 and TRBJ1-5; D is ambiguous. V was cut by 9 bases and J by 0 bases, with 18 bases left in between. This CDR3 comprises 16 residues. Germline values: CDR1 MDHEN, CDR2 SYDVKM. As DNA, the CDR3 is TGTGCCAGTAAATCTTCCTCAGGTCATAGCAATCAGCCCCAGCATTTT. This translates into CASKSSSGHSNQPQHF.

The rearrangement uses TRBV7-9 and TRBJ2-1, with 8 bases matching TRBD1. The CDR3 extends over 16 amino acids. Trimming at V came to 5 bases and at J to 0 bases, leaving 6 bases not matched to a gene. In germline, CDR1 is SEHNR, CDR2 FQNEAQ (reference sequence). The CDR3 DNA reads as TGTGCCAGCAGCCTATTCGGACAGGGCTCCTACAATGAGCAGTTCTTC. Protein: CASSLFGQGSYNEQFF.

The DNA of the CDR3 is TGTGCCAGCATCACCTTTGTCTGGGGGGACTATGGCTACACCTTC. This encodes CASITFVWGDYGYTF. V gene TRBV7-2 combines with J gene TRBJ1-2, with D tentatively TRBD1 (5 bases). Between the trimmed V and J ends, which lost 7 bases and 3 bases, there was a span of 18 bases. The length of the CDR3 is 15 residues. Germline V gives CDR1 SGHTA, CDR2 FQGNSA.

The chain couples TRBV19 to TRBJ1-3, with D unclear. V was cut by 4 bases and J by 0 bases, with 19 bases left in between. The CDR3 sequence is 18 residues long. CDR1 and CDR2 from the germline V gene are LNHDA and SQIVND (reference sequence). CDR3 nucleotide sequence: TGTGCCAGTAGTACACTGTGGTGGAGGGAAGGCTCTGGAAACACCATATATTTT. The encoded protein is CASSTLWWREGSGNTIYF.

The V gene is TRBV7-9, the J gene TRBJ1-1; 11 bases line up with TRBD1. The CDR3 loop spans 16 amino acids. Germline assignment: CDR1 SEHNR and CDR2 FQNEAQ (reference sequence). V shed 3 bases, J shed 4 bases, and the junction held 7 bases outside the gene matches. Here the CDR3 DNA reads TGTGCCAGCAGCTTGGGACAGGGGGAAGGCGGCACTGAAGCTTTCTTT. Its translation: CASSLGQGEGGTEAFF.

Note on this clone: One end of the junction varies from germline; a read error may be responsible. The gene calls are TRBV2 and TRBJ2-7; D call uncertain. The CDR3 has 14 amino acids. Germline V gives CDR1 SNHLY, CDR2 FYNNEI. The CDR3 nucleotides read TGTGCCGGCAGCCCTAGTCCCACCGGCCACGAGCAGTACTTC. Encoded protein: CAGSPSPTGHEQYF.